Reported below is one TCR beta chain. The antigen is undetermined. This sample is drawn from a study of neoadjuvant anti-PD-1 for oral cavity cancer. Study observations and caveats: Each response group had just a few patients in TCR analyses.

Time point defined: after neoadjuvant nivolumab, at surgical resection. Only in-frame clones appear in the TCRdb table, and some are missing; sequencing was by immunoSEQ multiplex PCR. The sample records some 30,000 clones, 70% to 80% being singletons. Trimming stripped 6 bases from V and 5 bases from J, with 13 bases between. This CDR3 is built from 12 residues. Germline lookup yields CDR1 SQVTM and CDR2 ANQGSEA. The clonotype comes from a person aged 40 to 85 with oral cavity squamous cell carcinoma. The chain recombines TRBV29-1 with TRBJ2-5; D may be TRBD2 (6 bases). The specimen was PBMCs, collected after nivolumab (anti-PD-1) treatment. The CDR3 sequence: CSVTLGGETQYF. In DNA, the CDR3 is TGCAGCGTCACGCTTGGGGGGGAGACCCAGTACTTC.